The 5 T cell receptor beta chains below come from one sample, sequenced in a study of OX40 agonist ivuxolimab in advanced cancers. Sequenced by immunoSEQ multiplex PCR; TCRdb stores in-frame clones only, minus some. Of around 70,000 clones listed, approximately 90% are singletons. Sequences were derived from CD4+ or CD8+ T cells sorted from blood, sampled in a trial of the OX40 agonist ivuxolimab. These receptors were taken from an adult with an advanced solid tumor such as melanoma, head and neck, liver or kidney cancer.

The chain has TRBV7-8 and TRBJ1-1; 12 positions agree with TRBD1. This CDR3 is 16 amino acids long. V trimming: 5 bases; J trimming: 3 bases; junction bases outside the gene matches: 7. Germline-derived CDR1 and CDR2 are SGHVS and FQNEAQ. CDR3 sequence: CASSPGQGAPDTEAFF. The CDR3 bases are TGTGCCAGCAGCCCGGGACAGGGGGCGCCGGACACTGAAGCTTTCTTT.

This rearrangement joins TRBV5-4 to TRBJ1-1; TRBD1 agrees at 8 bases. In germline, CDR1 is SGHNT, CDR2 YYREEE (reference sequence). Unmatched junction bases numbered 6, after V lost 8 bases and J lost 0 bases. This CDR3 is built from 14 residues. CDR3 coding DNA: TGTGCCAGTTGGGACAGGCCCATGAACACTGAAGCTTTCTTT. Its translation: CASWDRPMNTEAFF.

The chain uses TRBV18 and TRBJ2-7, with 8 positions matching TRBD1. Trimming at V came to 4 bases and at J to 4 bases, leaving 24 bases not matched to a gene. The CDR3 length is 20 residues. Germline V gives CDR1 KGHSH, CDR2 LQKENI. CDR3 nucleotides: TGTGCCAGCTCACTTCTCCCCGGACAGGGCGAAGTTGGGATCAGGTACGAGCAGTACTTC. Its translation is CASSLLPGQGEVGIRYEQYF.

This chain links TRBV7-2 with TRBJ2-1, with 9 bases aligning to TRBD2. The CDR3 totals 15 residues. V was clipped by 3 bases and J by 8 bases; unmatched bases: 8. Germline V gene sequence: CDR1 SGHTA, CDR2 FQGNSA. CDR3 coding DNA: TGTGCCAGCAGCTTGTGGCTAGCGGGGAGGGATGAGCAGTTCTTC. As protein: CASSLWLAGRDEQFF.

The CDR3: CASSFSHGESDQPQHF. CDR3 in DNA: TGTGCCAGCAGTTTTTCGCACGGGGAATCTGATCAGCCCCAGCATTTT. The chain links TRBV27 to TRBJ1-5; no definite D call. Germline-derived CDR1 and CDR2 are MNHEY and SMNVEV (reference sequence). The CDR3 is 16 amino acids. V lost 3 bases, J lost 5 bases, and 17 bases lay in between.